This entry is about one TCR beta chain. Its cognate antigen is unknown. The DNA is omitted, as the CDR3 cannot be located on it reliably, and the CDR3 follows TCRdb's listing. The data belong to a study of T cells in narcolepsy. Study background: Enrolled donors included narcolepsy type 1 or type 2 patients and healthy controls. Whole-study results and caveats: Some memory CD4+ repertoires had no autoreactive clone sequences.

Clones were sequenced by immunoSEQ multiplex PCR, and TCRdb holds only the in-frame ones, with some missing. The data contain 30,000 to 35,000 clones, around 80% of them singletons. From its first to its last residue, the CDR3 has 14 amino acids. The sample consisted of memory (CD45RA-) CD4+ T cells from blood. This TCR came from a human donor in good health. J is TRBJ1-2 and V is TRBV12-1. TRBV12-1 is described as a pseudogene. CDR3 in amino acids: CASSLWGGGTVYTF.